This paragraph reports one TCR beta chain. This sample stems from a study of blood T cell repertoires in COVID-19. Study in general: Material from acute and convalescent COVID-19 was sourced from the United States, Italy and Spain. T cells, B-cell-depleted T cells, or PBMCs provided the cDNA or gDNA that served as material.

In the authors' workflow: Estimates of nucleated cell counts were drawn from the amplification of reference gene primers. TCRdb's copy holds only in-frame clones and misses some; the assay was immunoSEQ multiplex PCR. V, J and clone size are those of that table, while D and trimming were read from the DNA. The sample includes about 20,000 clones, 79% of them seen just once. Germline V CDR1 and CDR2: SGHVS, FNYEAQ. This CDR3 region has 16 residues. V was pared by 2 bases and J by 4 bases, with 7 bases of the junction left unmatched. The sample comprised peripheral blood. This receptor was obtained from a man aged 80 or over with acute or convalescent COVID-19. V gene TRBV7-6 combines with J gene TRBJ1-4; 7 bases are a match to TRBD1. Here the CDR3 DNA reads TGTGCCAGCAGCTTAATGGGTACAGGGGATAATGAAAAACTGTTTTTT. This sequence encodes CASSLMGTGDNEKLFF. The full variable domain, with the rest looked up from reference TRBV7-6 and TRBJ1-4, is GAGVSQSPRYKVTKRGQDVALRCDPISGHVSLYWYRQALGQGPEFLTYFNYEAQQDKSGLPNDRFSAERPEGSISTLTIQRTEQRDSAMYRCASSLMGTGDNEKLFFGSGTQLSVL.